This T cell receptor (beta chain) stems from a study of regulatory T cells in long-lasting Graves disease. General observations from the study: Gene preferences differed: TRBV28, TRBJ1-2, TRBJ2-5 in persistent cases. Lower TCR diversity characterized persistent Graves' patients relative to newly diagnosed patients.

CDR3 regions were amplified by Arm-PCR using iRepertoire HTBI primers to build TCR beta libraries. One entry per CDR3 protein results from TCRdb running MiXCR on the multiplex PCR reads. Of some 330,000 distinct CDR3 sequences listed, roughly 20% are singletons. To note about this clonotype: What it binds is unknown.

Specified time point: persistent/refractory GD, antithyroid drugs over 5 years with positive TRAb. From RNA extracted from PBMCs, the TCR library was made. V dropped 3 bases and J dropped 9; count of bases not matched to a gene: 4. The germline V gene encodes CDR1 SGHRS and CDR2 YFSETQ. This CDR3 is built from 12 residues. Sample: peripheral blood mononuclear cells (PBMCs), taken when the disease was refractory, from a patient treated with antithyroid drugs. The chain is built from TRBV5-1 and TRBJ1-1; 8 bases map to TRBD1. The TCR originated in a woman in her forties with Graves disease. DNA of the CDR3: TGCGCCAGCAGCTCGACAGGGGCGAAAGCTTTCTTT. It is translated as CASSSTGAKAFF.